This T cell receptor beta chain was identified in a study of shared clonotypes between healthy human individuals (dated by TCRdb to 2019 to 2021). Notes on the research overall: The cohort comprised a couple of women and a few men aged 18 to 49 years. For each donor, CD4 naive and CD4 memory were each given three plates, CD8 naive was given two plates, and CD8 memory was given one plate. To estimate repertoire size and how much clonotypes are shared between individuals, the study performed deep sequencing of blood TCR repertoires from roughly five healthy adults. To increase sequencing depth and limit assay-specific biases, different laboratories used diverse techniques to prepare libraries and sequence TCR repertoires. Per donor, leukapheresis produced somewhere between about 0.94 and 8.9 billion PBMCs.

What the work shows at the level of the full study, not this receptor alone: Clonotypes shared by all four sorted-subset donors showed higher generation probabilities than non-shared clonotypes. The small number of donors limited the genetic and exposure-history diversity represented. Based on pairwise subsampling, the degree of clonotype sharing among donors was expected to be affected by sequencing depth. Naive subsets generally had larger estimated clonotype richness than memory subsets. Even with the large sequencing depth, rarefaction of the sorted-subset datasets indicated that sequencing was incomplete. Only blood was sampled, and tissue TCR repertoires likely differ from those in blood. Sharing across four donors was observed for approximately 5% of naive CD4, over 3% of naive CD8, over 2% of memory CD4, and about 0.4% of memory CD8 clonotypes.

A distance of 11 bases separates the germline ends of V and J, which lose 7 bases and 0 bases respectively. There are 14 amino acids in the CDR3, from cysteine to phenylalanine inclusive. CDR3 DNA only is kept here, 42 bases in frame from base 1. CDR1 and CDR2, looked up from the germline V gene, are SGHRS and YFSETQ. Using the deep immunoSEQ assay, TCR CDR3 regions were amplified from genomic DNA by multiplex PCR. For each cell subset, the extracted genomic DNA was distributed evenly across all wells of several immunoSEQ 96-well plates, and each plate served as one replicate. For sorted subsets, about 200 ng genomic DNA, equal to about 30,000 T cell genomes, was loaded into each replicate PCR. Purified libraries were measured with a Qubit 3.0 fluorometer, size-checked on a Bioanalyzer 2100, and measured again with the KAPA Library Quantification kit. Every immunoSEQ 96-well plate was sequenced on a separate single-read 150-cycle Illumina NextSeq 550 flow cell. Regarding the original processing steps: Because the immunoSEQ output included only junctional sequences and no quality scores, the filtering could not be the same as the filtering used for full-length reads. Sequences were annotated with PyIR, a Python wrapper for IgBLAST v1.9, and V/J genes and CDR3 were assigned using IMGT germline references. Any read was removed if the V/J assignment was weak (E-value above 1e-6), the CDR3 was missing, or the read contained stop codons, out-of-frame junctions, or ambiguous translated residues. A V3J clonotype was defined by an identical inferred V gene, J gene, and CDR3 amino acid sequence. Percentage overlap between repertoires was calculated by dividing the number of shared unique clonotypes by the size of the smaller repertoire. Richness of each repertoire was evaluated using RTK rarefaction, the Chao1 estimator, and Recon v2.1 estimates of unobserved clonotypes. For all TCRbeta clonotypes obtained by the gDNA method from four donors, generation probabilities were computed with OLGA. TCRdb took over this immuneACCESS table, retaining in-frame rearrangements with V and J assigned. Such tables are incomplete; in checked studies, under half of the missing clones stem from an unresolved V gene, and the remainder is unexplained. For V, J and clone size, that table is used; D and trimming come from the DNA. Across this sample there are 600,000 to 750,000 clones, with 72% seen only once. The ten most abundant clones make up approximately 1.8% of the sample.

The donors were healthy, HIV-negative adults who had no recently reported acute infections or vaccinations. Every donor was a Caucasian adult living in Nashville, Tennessee, USA. Magnetic negative selection was used to enrich CD4+ T cells, after which naive cells were positively selected on CD45RA and the negative fraction became the memory subset. Blood was obtained by leukapheresis, after which PBMCs were separated by Ficoll-Histopaque density gradient centrifugation and cryopreserved in liquid nitrogen vapor phase. Analytical flow cytometry was used to check the purity and quantity of each magnetically sorted T cell population. Genomic DNA was isolated from every sorted fraction and measured by UV absorbance on a Nanodrop 2000c. This clone has just one count. Its antigen remains undetermined. Per-nucleotide qualities are absent, and no much larger clonotype sits a single base away.

The clonotype originates from a woman under 40 in good health. The specimen was memory CD4+ T cells sorted from blood. What this sample's cell subset or site label stands for: CD45RA-negative fraction. The chain is assembled from TRBV5-1 and TRBJ1-3; tentative D gene TRBD1, with 6 bases matching. The bases read TGCGCCAGCGCAGGGGATTCCTCTGGAAACACCATATATTTT. Its amino acids are CASAGDSSGNTIYF.